Listed below are T cell receptor beta chains from one sample, sequenced in a study of T cells after yellow fever vaccination. TCRdb analysed the 5' RACE reads with MiXCR anew, one entry per CDR3 protein. The sample has some 220,000 distinct CDR3 sequences; approximately 3% are singletons. The sample was CD4+ T cells sorted from PBMCs, taken 10 days after the yellow fever booster vaccination. Every receptor here comes from a man younger than 35 who received the YFV17D yellow fever vaccine. Both conserved end residues are part of each CDR3. Each record gives: clone size, J gene, V gene, D gene, CDR3 DNA, CDR3 protein. The D gene is left open where the match is weak. The size of a clone is reported for some rows only, either as once, few or many, or as a class for expanded clones.

clone size: many
J gene: TRBJ2-4
V gene: TRBV6-5
D gene: -
CDR3 DNA: TGTGCCAGCGGACCCCTGGGTCAGGGGAAGATTCAGTACTTC
CDR3 protein: CASGPLGQGKIQYF

clone size: many
J gene: TRBJ2-2
V gene: TRBV5-1
D gene: -
CDR3 DNA: TGCGCCAGCAGCTTCCAGACAGAGAACACCGGGGAGCTGTTTTTT
CDR3 protein: CASSFQTENTGELFF

clone size: many
J gene: TRBJ2-3
V gene: TRBV7-2
D gene: TRBD2
CDR3 DNA: TGTGCCAGCAGCTTAGCGCGGGAGCGAGATACGCAGTATTTT
CDR3 protein: CASSLARERDTQYF

clone size: few
J gene: TRBJ1-1
V gene: TRBV29-1
D gene: -
CDR3 DNA: TGCAGCGTTGAAAGGTGGGGTGAAGCTTTCTTT
CDR3 protein: CSVERWGEAFF

clone size: many
J gene: TRBJ2-7
V gene: TRBV6-2/TRBV6-3
D gene: -
CDR3 DNA: TGTGCCAGCGGGCAGGGTGTGCTAACTTCATACGAGCAGTACTTC
CDR3 protein: CASGQGVLTSYEQYF

clone size: many
J gene: TRBJ1-2
V gene: TRBV20-1
D gene: -
CDR3 DNA: TGCAGTGCTAGAGATAGGGGGGGGACCGTTGGCTACACCTTC
CDR3 protein: CSARDRGGTVGYTF

clone size: few
J gene: TRBJ2-5
V gene: TRBV9
D gene: -
CDR3 DNA: TGTGCCAGCAGCGTAGTTGACAGCCAAGAGACCCAGTACTTC
CDR3 protein: CASSVVDSQETQYF

clone size: -
J gene: TRBJ2-5
V gene: TRBV7-2
D gene: -
CDR3 DNA: TGTGCCAGCTCCGTTCGGGCACCAGAGACCCAGTACTTC
CDR3 protein: CASSVRAPETQYF

clone size: many
J gene: TRBJ1-1
V gene: TRBV12-3/TRBV12-4
D gene: -
CDR3 DNA: TGTGCCAGCAGCACGAGACAGTACACTGAAGCTTTCTTT
CDR3 protein: CASSTRQYTEAFF

clone size: few
J gene: TRBJ1-1
V gene: TRBV20-1
D gene: -
CDR3 DNA: TGCAGTGCTAGACTTAGACTAATGGCTTTCTTT
CDR3 protein: CSARLRLMAFF

clone size: -
J gene: TRBJ1-2
V gene: TRBV11-2
D gene: -
CDR3 DNA: TGTGCCAGCAGCTTAGATCCATACAGGGTTAGGTATGGCTACACCTTC
CDR3 protein: CASSLDPYRVRYGYTF

clone size: many
J gene: TRBJ2-5
V gene: TRBV29-1
D gene: TRBD2
CDR3 DNA: TGCAGCGTTCCGGCGGGGGGGTATGGAGAGACCCAGTACTTC
CDR3 protein: CSVPAGGYGETQYF

clone size: -
J gene: TRBJ2-3
V gene: TRBV12-5
D gene: TRBD2
CDR3 DNA: TGTGCTAGTGGTTTGGCCAGGCGGGGGGCTGGCACAGATACGCAGTATTTT
CDR3 protein: CASGLARRGAGTDTQYF

clone size: -
J gene: TRBJ1-5
V gene: TRBV27
D gene: -
CDR3 DNA: TGTGCCAGCAGTTCCCATGCCATCGGGAGGAATCAGCCCCAGCATTTT
CDR3 protein: CASSSHAIGRNQPQHF

clone size: many
J gene: TRBJ1-5
V gene: TRBV20-1
D gene: -
CDR3 DNA: TGCAGTGCTAGCGCCGCGAGCAATCAGCCCCAGCATTTT
CDR3 protein: CSASAASNQPQHF

clone size: many
J gene: TRBJ2-7
V gene: TRBV6-6
D gene: -
CDR3 DNA: TGTGCCAGCAGTTATGACGGGAACTACGAGCAGTACTTC
CDR3 protein: CASSYDGNYEQYF

clone size: many
J gene: TRBJ2-5
V gene: TRBV28
D gene: -
CDR3 DNA: TGTGCCAGCAGCCTATTCCCCCTTCAAGAGACCCAGTACTTC
CDR3 protein: CASSLFPLQETQYF

clone size: -
J gene: TRBJ1-2
V gene: TRBV6-5
D gene: -
CDR3 DNA: TGTGCCAGCAGTTCTGATTACAGGGAAGTGGTCTATGGCTACACCTTC
CDR3 protein: CASSSDYREVVYGYTF

clone size: many
J gene: TRBJ2-2
V gene: TRBV20-1
D gene: TRBD1
CDR3 DNA: TGCAGTGCCAATGGACAGGGGGCTAGCCCGGGGACCGGGGAGCTGTTTTTT
CDR3 protein: CSANGQGASPGTGELFF

clone size: many
J gene: TRBJ2-1
V gene: TRBV7-3
D gene: -
CDR3 DNA: TGTGCCAGCAGCACGGGAGTCGGGGAGCAGTTCTTC
CDR3 protein: CASSTGVGEQFF

clone size: many
J gene: TRBJ2-7
V gene: TRBV7-2
D gene: TRBD2
CDR3 DNA: TGTGCCAGCAGACTAGCGGGGTCCACCTACGAGCAGTACTTC
CDR3 protein: CASRLAGSTYEQYF

clone size: many
J gene: TRBJ2-5
V gene: TRBV20-1
D gene: TRBD1
CDR3 DNA: TGCAGTGCTGACAGGGGGCGGGAGACCCAGTACTTC
CDR3 protein: CSADRGRETQYF

clone size: -
J gene: TRBJ2-1
V gene: TRBV4-3
D gene: -
CDR3 DNA: TGCGCCAGCAGCCTCGACTTGGGGGGCAGGAGCTCCTACAATGAGCAGTTCTTC
CDR3 protein: CASSLDLGGRSSYNEQFF

clone size: -
J gene: TRBJ2-1
V gene: TRBV15
D gene: TRBD2
CDR3 DNA: TGTGCCACCAGCAGACAGCGGGGAGTAGGATATGAGCAGTTCTTC
CDR3 protein: CATSRQRGVGYEQFF

clone size: many
J gene: TRBJ1-5
V gene: TRBV11-2
D gene: -
CDR3 DNA: TGTGCCAGCAGCTCAGAGGACAGAAACAATCAGCCCCAGCATTTT
CDR3 protein: CASSSEDRNNQPQHF

clone size: -
J gene: TRBJ1-1
V gene: TRBV6-5
D gene: -
CDR3 DNA: TGTGCCAGCAGCCACTCCCAGGGTATCTCCACTGAAGCTTTCTTT
CDR3 protein: CASSHSQGISTEAFF